This T cell receptor beta chain appears in the sequencing data of a study of T cell responses to AZD1222 COVID-19 vaccine (dated by TCRdb to the early 2020s). General notes on the study: AZD1222 recipients with second doses at about 4 weeks or about 12 weeks were pooled, because spike-specific TCR depth and breadth did not differ between schedules. Enrollment into the trials was organized by age into subgroups of 18-55, 56-69 and 70-plus years, and those subgroups contained around 150, 28 and 57 TCR-sequenced participants, respectively. TCR sequencing covered fewer than 250 trial participants: 207 given two doses of AZD1222 and 26 given two doses of MenACWY control vaccine.

The CDR3 regions of human TCRbeta chains were subjected to immunosequencing. The original pipeline was this. Repertoire TCRs were matched against a reference library of SARS-CoV-2-specific TCRs generated with the MIRA antigen-specificity platform. Breadth was defined as the fraction of unique TCRs that were SARS-CoV-2-associated. Depth was defined as the fraction of total T cells that were SARS-CoV-2-associated. Using the MIRA data, every spike-specific TCR was mapped to the spike region that the TCR reacted to and assigned to either a CD4 or a CD8 class. Log10-transformed breadth and depth values were compared by one-way ANOVA with Sidak's multiple comparisons tests. TCRdb limited this immuneACCESS table to in-frame rearrangements with V and J called. A share of clones is missing; checked studies link under half to unresolved V genes, and the rest is unexplained. V and J calls plus clone size are reproduced from that table; the DNA served to infer D and trimming. Present in this sample are about 97,000 clones, more than 70% of which were seen just once. The ten biggest clones cover about 1.5% of the sample.

This specimen's time point label, interpreted: baseline before first vaccination. Samples from vaccinated people were obtained from the UK trials COV001 and COV002, which included a single-blind randomized controlled phase 2/3 trial of AZD1222 (ChAdOx1 nCoV-19) in healthy adults. For TCRbeta chain sequencing, PBMC samples were collected from trial participants at day 0 and at day 28 after the second dose. On this clone itself: Its recognized antigen is unknown. Base qualities are not provided; no much larger clone lies one nucleotide away.

From its cysteine to its phenylalanine, the CDR3 spans 15 amino acids. The DNA shown is the 45-base CDR3, in frame from base 1. CDR1 and CDR2, looked up from the germline V gene, are SGHVS and FNYEAQ. V lost 2 bases and J lost 4 bases; the stretch between them is 15 bases long. What the authors observed across the whole study: Because no day 14 peak-response samples were available, repertoires were characterized only after the peak T cell response. Most participants were white British and females outnumbered males, and the authors suggested that clonal diversity may have been underestimated. Conclusions about previously exposed vaccinees are limited, since just 5 or 6 AZD1222 recipients were seropositive for SARS-CoV-2 at baseline. The vaccine-associated CD4 TCRs covered the entire spike protein, and the dominant responses fell in regions 160-218 and 743-854. After two AZD1222 doses, spike-specific TCR breadth and depth were significantly higher than at day 0 and than in MenACWY recipients. Epitopes outside the regions mutated in the B.1.351 and B.1.1.7 variants were reportedly recognized by nearly half of the unique spike-specific TCRs. The 56-69-year group was small, and its depth increase did not reach significance, likely because of low power.

The input for sequencing was peripheral blood, taken on day 0 of AZD1222 vaccination. This clonotype originated in an adult in good health. In this chain, TRBV7-6 is recombined with TRBJ2-7, with the identity of the D gene unclear. The CDR3 has the sequence CASSLYSGQDYEQYF. The DNA reads TGTGCCAGCAGCTTATATTCGGGCCAGGATTACGAGCAGTACTTC.